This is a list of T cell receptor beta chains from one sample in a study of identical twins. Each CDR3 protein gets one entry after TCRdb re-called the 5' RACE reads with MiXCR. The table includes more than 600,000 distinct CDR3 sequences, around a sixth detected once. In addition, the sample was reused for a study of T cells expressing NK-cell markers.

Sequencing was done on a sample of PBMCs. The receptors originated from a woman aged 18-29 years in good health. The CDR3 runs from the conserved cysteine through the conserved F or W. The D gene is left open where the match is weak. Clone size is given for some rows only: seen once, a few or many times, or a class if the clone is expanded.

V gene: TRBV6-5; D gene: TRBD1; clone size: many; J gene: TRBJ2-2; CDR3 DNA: TGTGCCAGCAGTTATCCCGTCCGGACAGGGGATCTCGGGGAGCTGTTTTTT; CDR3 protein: CASSYPVRTGDLGELFF
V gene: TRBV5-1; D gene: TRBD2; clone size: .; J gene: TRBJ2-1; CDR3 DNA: TGCGCCAGCAGCTTGGGTCTAGCGGGGGCCTCCGAGCAGTTCTTC; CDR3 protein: CASSLGLAGASEQFF
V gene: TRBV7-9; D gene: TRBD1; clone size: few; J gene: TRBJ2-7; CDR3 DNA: TGTGCCAGCAGCACGGGGACAGCCTACGAGCAGTACTTC; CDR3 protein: CASSTGTAYEQYF
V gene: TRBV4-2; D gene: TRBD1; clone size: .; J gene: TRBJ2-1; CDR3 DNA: TGTGCCAGCACCCGGGACAGGAGCGCTTATGAGCAGTTCTTC; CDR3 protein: CASTRDRSAYEQFF
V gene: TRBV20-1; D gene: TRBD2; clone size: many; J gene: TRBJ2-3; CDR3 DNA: TGCAGTGCATCCCAAGCGGGGCGCACAGATACGCAGTATTTT; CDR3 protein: CSASQAGRTDTQYF
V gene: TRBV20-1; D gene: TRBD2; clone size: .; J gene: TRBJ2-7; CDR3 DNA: TGCAGTGCTAGGAGACGAACTAGCGGGAGCGAGCAGTACTTC; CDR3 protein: CSARRRTSGSEQYF
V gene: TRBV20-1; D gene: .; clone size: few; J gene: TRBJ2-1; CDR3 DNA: TGCAGTGCACACAACCCCGCGGGATCCCCTCTCAATGAGCAGTTCTTC; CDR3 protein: CSAHNPAGSPLNEQFF
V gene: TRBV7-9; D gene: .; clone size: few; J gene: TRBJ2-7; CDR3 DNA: TGTGCCAGCAGCCCACAGGGCCCAGCCGCGACCTACGAGCAGTACTTC; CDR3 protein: CASSPQGPAATYEQYF
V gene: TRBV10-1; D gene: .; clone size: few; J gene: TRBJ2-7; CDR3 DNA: TGCGCCAGCAGCGGACACCGAACCTACGAGCAGTACTTC; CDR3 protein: CASSGHRTYEQYF
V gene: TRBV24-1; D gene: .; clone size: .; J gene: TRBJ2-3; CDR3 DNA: TGTGCCACCAAGGGGGTCACCGCAGATACGCAGTATTTT; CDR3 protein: CATKGVTADTQYF
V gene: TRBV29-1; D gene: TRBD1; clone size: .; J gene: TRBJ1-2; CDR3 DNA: TGCAGCGTTCAGGGGGTCTGGGCAGGCTACACCTTC; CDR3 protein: CSVQGVWAGYTF
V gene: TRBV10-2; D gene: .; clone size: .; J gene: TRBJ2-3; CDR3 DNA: TGCGCCAGCTCTTTAACGGGGGGCGTTAATACGCAGTATTTT; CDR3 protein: CASSLTGGVNTQYF
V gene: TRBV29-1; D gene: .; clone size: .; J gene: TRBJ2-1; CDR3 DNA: TGCAGCGTTCAACCAGGGGTGGAGCAGTTCTTC; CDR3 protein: CSVQPGVEQFF
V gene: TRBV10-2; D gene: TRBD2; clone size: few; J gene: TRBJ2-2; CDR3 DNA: TGCGCCAGCAGTGGCGGTAGCGGGAGAAGGGGCACCGGGGAGCTGTTTTTT; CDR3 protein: CASSGGSGRRGTGELFF
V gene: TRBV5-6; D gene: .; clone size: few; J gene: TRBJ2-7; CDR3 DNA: TGTGCCAGCAGCTCTGGAAGTCCCAGCCCCTACGAGCAGTACTTC; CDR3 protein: CASSSGSPSPYEQYF
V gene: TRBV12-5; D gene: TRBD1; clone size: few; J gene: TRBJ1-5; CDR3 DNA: TGTGCTAGTGGGAGAGGGGGCGATCAGCCCCAGCATTTT; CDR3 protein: CASGRGGDQPQHF
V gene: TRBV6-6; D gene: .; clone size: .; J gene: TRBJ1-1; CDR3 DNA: TGTGCCAGCAGGTCAGACGCGGGCACTGAAGCTTTCTTT; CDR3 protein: CASRSDAGTEAFF
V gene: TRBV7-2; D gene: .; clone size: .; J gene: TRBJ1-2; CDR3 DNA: TGTGCCAGCAGCTTAGCCCGTATAGGGCAAGGTGGCTACACCTTC; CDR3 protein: CASSLARIGQGGYTF
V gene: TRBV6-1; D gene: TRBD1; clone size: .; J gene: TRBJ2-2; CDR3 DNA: TGTGCCAGCAGCCCCGCGCAGGGGGCTGCGAACACCGGGGAGCTGTTTTTT; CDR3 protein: CASSPAQGAANTGELFF
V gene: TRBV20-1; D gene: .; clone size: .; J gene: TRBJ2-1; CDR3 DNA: TGCAGTGCTAGTCTGAACAATGAGCAGTTCTTC; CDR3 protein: CSASLNNEQFF
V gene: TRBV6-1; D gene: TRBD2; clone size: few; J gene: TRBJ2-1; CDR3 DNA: TGTGCCAGCAGTAAAGGGACTAGCCCCACTGAGCAGTTCTTC; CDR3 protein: CASSKGTSPTEQFF
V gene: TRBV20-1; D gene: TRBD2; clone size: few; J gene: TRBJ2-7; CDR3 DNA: TGCAGTGCTTTAATCCCGGGACTAGCGGGGATTACCTACGAGCAGTACTTC; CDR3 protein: CSALIPGLAGITYEQYF
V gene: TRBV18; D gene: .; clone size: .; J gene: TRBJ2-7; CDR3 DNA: TGTGCCAGCTCACCACCGGCGGGGGCGATCTACGAGCAGTACTTC; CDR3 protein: CASSPPAGAIYEQYF
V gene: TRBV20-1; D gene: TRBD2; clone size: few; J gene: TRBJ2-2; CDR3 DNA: TGCAGTGCCAAACTAGCGGGGGGCCGGGAGCTGTTTTTT; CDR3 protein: CSAKLAGGRELFF
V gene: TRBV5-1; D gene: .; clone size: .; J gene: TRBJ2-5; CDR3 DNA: TGCGCCAGCAGCTTCGCAGACGGGCGTGGGACCCAGTACTTC; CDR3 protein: CASSFADGRGTQYF
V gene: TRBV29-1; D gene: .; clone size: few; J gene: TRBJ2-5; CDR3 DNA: TGCAGCGTTGAAGATGGGGTATTCAGGGAGACCCAGTACTTC; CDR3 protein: CSVEDGVFRETQYF
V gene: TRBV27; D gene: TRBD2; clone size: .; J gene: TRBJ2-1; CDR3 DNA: TGTGCCAGCAGTCTCGGGACTAGCGGGAGAAGTAATGAGCAGTTCTTC; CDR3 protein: CASSLGTSGRSNEQFF
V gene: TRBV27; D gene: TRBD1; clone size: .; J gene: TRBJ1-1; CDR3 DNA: TGTGCCAGCATTCCAGGGGGCAGTAGGGAAGCTTTCTTT; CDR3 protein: CASIPGGSREAFF
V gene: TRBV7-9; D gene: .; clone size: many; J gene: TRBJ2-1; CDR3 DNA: TGTGCCAGCAGCAATCCCATCATCAATGAGCAGTTCTTC; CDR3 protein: CASSNPIINEQFF
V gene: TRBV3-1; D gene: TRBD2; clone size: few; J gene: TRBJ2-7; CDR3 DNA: TGTGCCAGCAGCGGTCGACTAGCGGGGCCCTACGAGCAGTACTTC; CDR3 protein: CASSGRLAGPYEQYF
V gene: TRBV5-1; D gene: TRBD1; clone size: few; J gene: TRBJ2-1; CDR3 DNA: TGCGCCAGCAGCACGACAGGGGGCGAGATCTCCTACAATGAGCAGTTCTTC; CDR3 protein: CASSTTGGEISYNEQFF
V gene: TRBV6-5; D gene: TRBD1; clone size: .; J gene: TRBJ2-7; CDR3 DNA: TGTGCCAGCAGTTCGGACAGGGGAGGACTCGAGCAGTACTTC; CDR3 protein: CASSSDRGGLEQYF
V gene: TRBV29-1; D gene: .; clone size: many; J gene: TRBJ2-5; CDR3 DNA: TGCAGCGTTGAGGGTCAGGGGAGAGAGACCCAGTACTTC; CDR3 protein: CSVEGQGRETQYF
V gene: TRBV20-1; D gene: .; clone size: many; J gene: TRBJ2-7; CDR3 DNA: TGCAGTGCTAGAGATCCTGCGGACGCCGCCTACGAGCAGTACTTC; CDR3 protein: CSARDPADAAYEQYF
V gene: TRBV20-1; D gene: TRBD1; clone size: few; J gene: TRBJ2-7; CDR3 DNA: TGCAGTGCAGATCCGGGACAGATTTCCTACGAGCAGTACTTC; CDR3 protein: CSADPGQISYEQYF
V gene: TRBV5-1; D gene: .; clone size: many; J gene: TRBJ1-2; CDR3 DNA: TGCGCCAGCAGCTTGGGACTCGGGACGGGATATGGCTACACCTTC; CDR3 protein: CASSLGLGTGYGYTF
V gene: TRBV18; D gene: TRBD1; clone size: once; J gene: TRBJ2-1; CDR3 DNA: TGTGCCAGCTCCCTAGGACAGGGGCTCCTCAATGAGCAGTTCTTC; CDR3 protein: CASSLGQGLLNEQFF
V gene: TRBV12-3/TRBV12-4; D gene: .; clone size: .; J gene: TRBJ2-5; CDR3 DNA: TGTGCCAGCAGTTTCGTGGGGGTGGTGACCCAGTACTTC; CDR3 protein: CASSFVGVVTQYF
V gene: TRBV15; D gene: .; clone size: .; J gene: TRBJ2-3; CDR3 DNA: TGTGCCACCAGCAGAGATGGCATAGATGTAGATACGCAGTATTTT; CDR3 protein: CATSRDGIDVDTQYF
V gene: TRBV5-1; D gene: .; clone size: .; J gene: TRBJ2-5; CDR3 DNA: TGCGCCAGCAGCTTGAGCAGTCCCCAAGAGACCCAGTACTTC; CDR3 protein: CASSLSSPQETQYF
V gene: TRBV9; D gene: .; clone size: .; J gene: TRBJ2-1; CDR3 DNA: TGTGCCAGCAGCCCCCACCCCGTGAGTGAGCAGTTCTTC; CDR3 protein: CASSPHPVSEQFF